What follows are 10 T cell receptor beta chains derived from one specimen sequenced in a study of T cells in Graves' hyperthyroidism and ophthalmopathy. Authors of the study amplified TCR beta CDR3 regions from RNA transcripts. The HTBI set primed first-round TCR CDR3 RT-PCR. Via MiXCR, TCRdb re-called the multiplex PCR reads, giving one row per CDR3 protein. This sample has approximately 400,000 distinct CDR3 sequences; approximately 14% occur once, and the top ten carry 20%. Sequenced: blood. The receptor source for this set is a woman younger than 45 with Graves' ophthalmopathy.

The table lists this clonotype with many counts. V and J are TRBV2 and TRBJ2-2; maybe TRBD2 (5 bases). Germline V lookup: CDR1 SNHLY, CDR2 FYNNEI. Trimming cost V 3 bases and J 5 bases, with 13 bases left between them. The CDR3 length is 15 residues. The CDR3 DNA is TGTGCCAGCAGTGACCTTTGGCGAGGGACCGGGGAGCTGTTTTTT. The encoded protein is CASSDLWRGTGELFF.

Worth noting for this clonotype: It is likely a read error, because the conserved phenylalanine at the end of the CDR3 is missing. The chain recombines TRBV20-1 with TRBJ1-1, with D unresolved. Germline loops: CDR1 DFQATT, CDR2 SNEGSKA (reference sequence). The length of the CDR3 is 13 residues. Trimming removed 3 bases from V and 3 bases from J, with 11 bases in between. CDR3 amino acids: CSARESVDTEAFI. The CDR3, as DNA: TGCAGTGCTAGGGAATCAGTTGACACTGAAGCTTTCATT.

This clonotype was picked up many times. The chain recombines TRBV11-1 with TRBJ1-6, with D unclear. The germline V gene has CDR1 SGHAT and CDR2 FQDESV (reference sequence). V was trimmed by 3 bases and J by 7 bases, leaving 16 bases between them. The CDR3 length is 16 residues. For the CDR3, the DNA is TGTGCCAGCAGCTTTAAACGGAACAGCCTAAATTCACCCCTCCACTTT. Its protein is CASSFKRNSLNSPLHF. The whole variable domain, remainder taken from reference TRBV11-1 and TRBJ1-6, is EAEVAQSPRYKITEKSQAVAFWCDPISGHATLYWYRQILGQGPELLVQFQDESVVDDSQLPKDRFSAERLKGVDSTLKIQPAELGDSAMYLCASSFKRNSLNSPLHFGNGTRLTVT.

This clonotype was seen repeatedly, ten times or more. CDR3 protein: CASSEVEGWDQPQHF. In nucleotides, the CDR3 is TGTGCCAGCAGTGAAGTGGAGGGTTGGGATCAGCCCCAGCATTTT. The V and J genes are TRBV6-1 and TRBJ1-5; D is ambiguous. V was trimmed by 1 base and J by 5 bases, leaving 12 bases between them. The CDR3 is 15 amino acids. Germline CDR1 MNHNS, CDR2 SASEGT.

The CDR3 loop is CASSLSSGGVIPSYNSPLHF. Written as DNA, the CDR3 is TGTGCCAGCAGCTTAAGTTCAGGGGGCGTAATCCCCTCCTATAATTCACCCCTCCACTTT. V gene TRBV13 combines with J gene TRBJ1-6; 8 positions agree with TRBD1. V lost 2 bases and J lost 0; bases outside the gene matches: 12. There are 20 residues in the CDR3. Germline CDR1 is PRHDT and CDR2 is FYEKMQ (reference sequence).

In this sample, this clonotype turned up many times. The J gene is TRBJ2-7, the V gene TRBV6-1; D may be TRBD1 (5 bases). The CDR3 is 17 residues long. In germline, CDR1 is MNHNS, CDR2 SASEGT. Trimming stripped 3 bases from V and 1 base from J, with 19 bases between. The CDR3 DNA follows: TGTGCCAGCAGTGATGAAGCGACAGTGCCAAGGTCCTACGAGCAGTACTTC. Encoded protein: CASSDEATVPRSYEQYF.

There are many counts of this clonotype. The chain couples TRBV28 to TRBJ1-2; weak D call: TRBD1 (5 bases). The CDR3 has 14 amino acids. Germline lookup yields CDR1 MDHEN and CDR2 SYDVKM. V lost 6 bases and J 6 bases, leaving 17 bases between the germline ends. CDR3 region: CASREQALKDGYTF. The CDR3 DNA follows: TGTGCCAGCAGGGAACAGGCCTTGAAGGATGGCTACACCTTC.

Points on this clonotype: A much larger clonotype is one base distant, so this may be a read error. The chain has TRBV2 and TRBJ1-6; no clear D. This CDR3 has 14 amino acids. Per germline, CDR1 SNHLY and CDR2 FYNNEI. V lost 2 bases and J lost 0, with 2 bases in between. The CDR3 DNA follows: TGTGCCAGCAGTGAAAACTCCTATAATTCACCCCTCCACTTT. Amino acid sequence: CASSENSYNSPLHF.

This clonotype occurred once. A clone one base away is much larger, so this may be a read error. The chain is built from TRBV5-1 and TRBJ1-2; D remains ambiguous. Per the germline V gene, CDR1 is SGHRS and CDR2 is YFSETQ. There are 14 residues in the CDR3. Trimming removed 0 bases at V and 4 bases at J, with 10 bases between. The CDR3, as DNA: TGCGCCAGCAGCTTGGAGGCGGTTTCCTATGGCTACACCTTC. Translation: CASSLEAVSYGYTF.

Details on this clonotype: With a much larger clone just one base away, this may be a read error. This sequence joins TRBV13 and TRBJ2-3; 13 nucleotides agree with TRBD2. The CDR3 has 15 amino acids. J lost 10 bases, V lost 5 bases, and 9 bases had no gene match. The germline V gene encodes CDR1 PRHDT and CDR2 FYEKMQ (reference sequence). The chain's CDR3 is CASSLKTSGGPAQYF. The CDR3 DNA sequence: TGTGCCAGCAGCCTAAAGACTAGCGGGGGGCCTGCGCAGTATTTT.